This note documents a single T cell receptor (beta chain) sequence. The data belong to a study of blood T cell repertoires in COVID-19. The CDR3 totals 15 residues. Germline-derived CDR1 and CDR2 are PRHDT and FYEKMQ (reference sequence). V shed 5 bases and J 6 bases; nucleotides not matched to a gene: 9. Here immunoSEQ multiplex PCR was the method, and the copy in TCRdb shows in-frame clones only, minus some. The table includes roughly 70,000 clones, roughly 84% detected once. This sequence originates from an elderly woman with active or convalescent COVID-19. The sample comprised peripheral blood. The chain employs TRBV13 and TRBJ2-3; 9 nucleotides match TRBD2. This CDR3 is CASSASGTSHDTQYF. The CDR3, as DNA: TGTGCCAGCAGCGCCTCAGGGACTAGCCACGATACGCAGTATTTT.